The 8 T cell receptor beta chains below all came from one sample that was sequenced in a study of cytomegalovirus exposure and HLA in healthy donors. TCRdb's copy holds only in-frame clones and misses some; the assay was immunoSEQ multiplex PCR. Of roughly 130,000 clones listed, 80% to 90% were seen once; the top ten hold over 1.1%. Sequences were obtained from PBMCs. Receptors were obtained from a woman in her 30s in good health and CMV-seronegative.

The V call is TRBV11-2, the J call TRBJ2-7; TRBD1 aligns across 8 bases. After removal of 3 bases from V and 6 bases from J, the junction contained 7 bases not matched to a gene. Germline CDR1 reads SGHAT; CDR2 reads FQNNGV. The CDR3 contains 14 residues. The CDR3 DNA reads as TGTGCCAGCAGCTTGGACAGGGTTGTCTCCGAGCAGTACTTC. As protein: CASSLDRVVSEQYF.

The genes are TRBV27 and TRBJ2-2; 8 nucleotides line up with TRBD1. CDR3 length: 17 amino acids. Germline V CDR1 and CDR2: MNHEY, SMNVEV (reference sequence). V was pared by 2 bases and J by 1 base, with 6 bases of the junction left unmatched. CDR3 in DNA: TGTGCCAGCAGTTTACGCAGGGGGCCTTTGAACACCGGGGAGCTGTTTTTT. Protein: CASSLRRGPLNTGELFF.

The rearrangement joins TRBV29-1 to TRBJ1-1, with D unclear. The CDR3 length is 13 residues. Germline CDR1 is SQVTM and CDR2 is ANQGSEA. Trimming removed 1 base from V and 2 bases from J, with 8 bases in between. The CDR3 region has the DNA TGCAGCGTTGAAGCGGGAAGCAACACTGAAGCTTTCTTT. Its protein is CSVEAGSNTEAFF.

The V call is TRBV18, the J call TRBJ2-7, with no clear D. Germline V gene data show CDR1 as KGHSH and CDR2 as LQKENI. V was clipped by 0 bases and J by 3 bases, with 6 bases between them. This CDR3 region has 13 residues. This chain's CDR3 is CASSPPTVYEQYF. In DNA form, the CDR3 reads TGTGCCAGCTCACCACCAACGGTCTACGAGCAGTACTTC.

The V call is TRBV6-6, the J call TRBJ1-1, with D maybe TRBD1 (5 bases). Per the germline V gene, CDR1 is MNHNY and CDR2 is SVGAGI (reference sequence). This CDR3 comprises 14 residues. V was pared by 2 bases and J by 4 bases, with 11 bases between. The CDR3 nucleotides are TGTGCCAGCAGTTACAGTCAGGGATCCACTGAAGCTTTCTTT. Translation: CASSYSQGSTEAFF.

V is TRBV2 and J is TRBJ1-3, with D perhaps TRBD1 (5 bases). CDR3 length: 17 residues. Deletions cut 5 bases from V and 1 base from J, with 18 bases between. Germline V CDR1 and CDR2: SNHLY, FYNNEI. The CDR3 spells CASSRRDSLLSGNTIYF. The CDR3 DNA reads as TGTGCCAGCAGTCGAAGAGACAGCCTCCTATCTGGAAACACCATATATTTT.

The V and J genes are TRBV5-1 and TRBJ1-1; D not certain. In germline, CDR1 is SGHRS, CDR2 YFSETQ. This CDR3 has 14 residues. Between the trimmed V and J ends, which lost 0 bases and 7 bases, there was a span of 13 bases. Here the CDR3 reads CASSLDNLEDEAFF. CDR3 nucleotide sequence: TGCGCCAGCAGCTTGGACAACCTGGAGGATGAAGCTTTCTTT.

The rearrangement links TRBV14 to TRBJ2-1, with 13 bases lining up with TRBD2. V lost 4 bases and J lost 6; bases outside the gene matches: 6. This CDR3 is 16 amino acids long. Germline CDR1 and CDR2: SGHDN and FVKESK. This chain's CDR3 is CASSLRTSGGSNEQFF. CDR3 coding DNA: TGTGCCAGCAGCCTACGGACTAGCGGGGGAAGCAATGAGCAGTTCTTC.